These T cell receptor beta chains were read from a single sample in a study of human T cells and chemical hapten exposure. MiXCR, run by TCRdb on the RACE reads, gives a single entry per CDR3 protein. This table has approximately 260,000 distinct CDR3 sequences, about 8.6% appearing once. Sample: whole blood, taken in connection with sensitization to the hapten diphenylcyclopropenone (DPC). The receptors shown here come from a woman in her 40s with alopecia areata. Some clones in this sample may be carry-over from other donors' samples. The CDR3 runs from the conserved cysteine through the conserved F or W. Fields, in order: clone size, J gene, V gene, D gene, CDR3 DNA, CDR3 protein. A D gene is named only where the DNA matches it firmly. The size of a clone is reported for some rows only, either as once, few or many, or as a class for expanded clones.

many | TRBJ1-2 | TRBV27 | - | TGTGCCAGCAGTTTATGGCGGGGGCATAGCGGCTACACCTTC | CASSLWRGHSGYTF
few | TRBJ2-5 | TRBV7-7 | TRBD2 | TGTGCTAGCAGCTTAGAGGGACTAGAAGGCGAGACCCAGTACTTC | CASSLEGLEGETQYF
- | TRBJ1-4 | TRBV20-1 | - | TGCAGTGCCCGGACCGGGGCCCATGAAAAACTGTTTTTT | CSARTGAHEKLFF
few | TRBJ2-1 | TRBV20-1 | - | TGCAGTGCTCTAGCCGGACAGACCTACAATGAGCAGTTCTTC | CSALAGQTYNEQFF
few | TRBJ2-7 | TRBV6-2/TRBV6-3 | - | TGTGCCAGCAGTTACGTGGGGCGGTACGAGCAGTACTTC | CASSYVGRYEQYF
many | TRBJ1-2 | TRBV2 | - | TGTGCCAGCAGTACCCAGCCCGATGGCTACACCTTC | CASSTQPDGYTF
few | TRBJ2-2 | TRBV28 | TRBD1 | TGTGCCAGCAGTTTAATACTCCAGGGGGCGAACACCGGGGAGCTGTTTTTT | CASSLILQGANTGELFF
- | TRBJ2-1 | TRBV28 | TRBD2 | TGTGCCAGCAGGGGAGCGGGGCCTTACAATGAGCAGTTCTTC | CASRGAGPYNEQFF
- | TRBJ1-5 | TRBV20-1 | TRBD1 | TGCAGTGCTAGAGCAGGGGGCGGCAATCAGCCCCAGCATTTT | CSARAGGGNQPQHF
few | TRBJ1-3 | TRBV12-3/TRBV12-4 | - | TGTGCCAGCAGTTTTCTAGGCCCCGGAAACACCATATATTTT | CASSFLGPGNTIYF
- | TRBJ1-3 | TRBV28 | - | TGTGCCAGCATTCCAGTGAGCTCTGGAAACACCATATATTTT | CASIPVSSGNTIYF
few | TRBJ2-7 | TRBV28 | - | TGTGCCAGCAGTTCGGGCTTTGCCTACGAGCAGTACTTC | CASSSGFAYEQYF
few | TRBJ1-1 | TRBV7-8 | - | TGTGCCAGCAGCTTAGATACAGGGCGAGGCGCTTTCTTT | CASSLDTGRGAFF
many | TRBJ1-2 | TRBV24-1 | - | TGTGCCACCAGTGATTCAAGGGGCCGGGGCTATGGCTACACCTTC | CATSDSRGRGYGYTF
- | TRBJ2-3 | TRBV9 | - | TGTGCCAGCAGCGTAGGAACCACAGATACGCAGTATTTT | CASSVGTTDTQYF
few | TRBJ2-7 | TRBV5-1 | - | TGCGCCAGCAGCTTTGGTCCGGACACCTACGAGCAGTACTTC | CASSFGPDTYEQYF
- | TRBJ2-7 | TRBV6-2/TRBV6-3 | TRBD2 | TGTGCCAGCAGTTACTCGACGGGACTACGGAGGGGTTACTACGAGCAGTACTTC | CASSYSTGLRRGYYEQYF
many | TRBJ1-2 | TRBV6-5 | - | TGTGCCAGCAGACAACCCTTAGGCTACACCTTC | CASRQPLGYTF
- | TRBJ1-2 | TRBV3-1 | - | TGTGCCAGCAGCCGAGGGGACCCGACGGGCTATGGCTACACCTTC | CASSRGDPTGYGYTF
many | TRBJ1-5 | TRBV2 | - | TGTGCCAGCAGTGAGTCCGGGTATAGCAATCAGCCCCAGCATTTT | CASSESGYSNQPQHF
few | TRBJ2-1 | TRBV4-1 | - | TGCGCCAGCAGCCAAGAGGGAGGCGGGCAACCCTACAATGAGCAGTTCTTC | CASSQEGGGQPYNEQFF
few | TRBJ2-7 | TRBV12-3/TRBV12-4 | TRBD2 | TGTGCCAGCAGGGGCCGGGGGGGATCCTACGAGCAGTACTTC | CASRGRGGSYEQYF